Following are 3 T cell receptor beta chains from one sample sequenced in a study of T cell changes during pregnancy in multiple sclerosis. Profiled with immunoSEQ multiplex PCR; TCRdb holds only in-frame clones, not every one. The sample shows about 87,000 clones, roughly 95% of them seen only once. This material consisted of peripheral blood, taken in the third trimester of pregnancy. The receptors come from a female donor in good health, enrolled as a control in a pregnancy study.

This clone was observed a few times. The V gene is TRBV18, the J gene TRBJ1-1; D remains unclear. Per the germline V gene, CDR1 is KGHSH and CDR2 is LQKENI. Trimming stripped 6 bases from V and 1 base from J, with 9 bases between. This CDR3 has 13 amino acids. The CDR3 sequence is CASSSSGNTEAFF. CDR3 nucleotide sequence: TGTGCCAGCTCGTCCTCGGGGAACACTGAAGCTTTCTTT.

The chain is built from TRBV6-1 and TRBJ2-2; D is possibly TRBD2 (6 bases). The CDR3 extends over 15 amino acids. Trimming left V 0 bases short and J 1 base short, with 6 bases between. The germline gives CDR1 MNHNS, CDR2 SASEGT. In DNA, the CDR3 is TGTGCCAGCAGTGAAGCTAGCGGGAACACCGGGGAGCTGTTTTTT. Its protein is CASSEASGNTGELFF.

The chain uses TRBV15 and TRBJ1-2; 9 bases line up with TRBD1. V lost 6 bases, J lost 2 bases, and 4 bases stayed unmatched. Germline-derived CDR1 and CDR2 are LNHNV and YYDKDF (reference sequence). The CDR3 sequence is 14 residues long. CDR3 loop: CATSGQGKNYGYTF. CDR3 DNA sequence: TGTGCCACCAGTGGACAGGGGAAGAACTATGGCTACACCTTC.